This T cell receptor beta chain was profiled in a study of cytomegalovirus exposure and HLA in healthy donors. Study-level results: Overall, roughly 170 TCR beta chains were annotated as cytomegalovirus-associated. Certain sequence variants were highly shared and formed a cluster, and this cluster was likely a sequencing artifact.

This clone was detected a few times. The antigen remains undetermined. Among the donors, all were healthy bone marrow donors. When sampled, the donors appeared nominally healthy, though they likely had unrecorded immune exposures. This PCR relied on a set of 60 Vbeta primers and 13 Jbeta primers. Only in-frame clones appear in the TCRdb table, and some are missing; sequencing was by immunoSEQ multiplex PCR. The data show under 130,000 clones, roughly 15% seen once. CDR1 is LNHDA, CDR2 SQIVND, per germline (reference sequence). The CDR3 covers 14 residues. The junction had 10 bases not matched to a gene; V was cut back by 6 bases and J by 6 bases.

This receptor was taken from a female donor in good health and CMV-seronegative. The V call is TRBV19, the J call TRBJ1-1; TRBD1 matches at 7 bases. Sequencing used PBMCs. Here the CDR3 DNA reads TGTGCCAGTAGCTTGACAGGGATCGGCCCTGAAGCTTTCTTT. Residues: CASSLTGIGPEAFF.